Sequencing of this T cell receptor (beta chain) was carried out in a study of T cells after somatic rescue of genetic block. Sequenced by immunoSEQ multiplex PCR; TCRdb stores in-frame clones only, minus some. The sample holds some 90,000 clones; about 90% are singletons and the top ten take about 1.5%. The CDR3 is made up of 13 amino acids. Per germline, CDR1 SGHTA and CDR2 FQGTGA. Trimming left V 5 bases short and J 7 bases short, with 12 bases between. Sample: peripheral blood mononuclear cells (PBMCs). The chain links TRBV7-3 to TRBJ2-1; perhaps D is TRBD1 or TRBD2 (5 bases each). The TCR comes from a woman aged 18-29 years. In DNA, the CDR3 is TGTGCCAGCAGCCCCGCCTGGGGGAATGAGCAGTTCTTC. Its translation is CASSPAWGNEQFF.